Presented here are 3 T cell receptor beta chains from one specimen sequenced in a study of T cell responses to AZD1222 COVID-19 vaccine. Only in-frame clones appear in the TCRdb table, and some are missing; sequencing was by immunoSEQ multiplex PCR. The sample holds 95,000 to 110,000 clones, 87% seen once. Sequenced here: peripheral blood, sampled 28 days after the second AZD1222 dose. Every receptor here comes from an adult who received the AZD1222 COVID-19 vaccine.

This chain joins TRBV7-2 and TRBJ2-7; 9 positions agree with TRBD2. This CDR3 has 15 residues. V lost 1 base to trimming and J lost 6 bases; unmatched junction nucleotides: 7. Germline assignment: CDR1 SGHTA and CDR2 FQGNSA. Written as DNA, the CDR3 is TGTGCCAGCAGCTTAGTAGGACTAGCGTTTGGCGAGCAGTACTTC. It translates to CASSLVGLAFGEQYF.

The rearrangement links TRBV6-5 to TRBJ2-1; tentatively, D is TRBD1 or TRBD2 (5 bases each). Germline values: CDR1 MNHEY, CDR2 SVGAGI. CDR3 length: 16 amino acids. Trimming took 2 bases from V and 0 from J, leaving 11 bases between them. DNA of the CDR3: TGTGCCAGCAGTTACGGGGGTTCAAGCTCCTACAATGAGCAGTTCTTC. The encoded protein is CASSYGGSSSYNEQFF.

The chain combines TRBV4-1 with TRBJ2-7; 9 positions agree with TRBD2. V shed 3 bases, J shed 2 bases, and the junction held 5 bases outside the gene matches. This CDR3 region has 15 residues. From germline, CDR1 is MGHRA and CDR2 YSYEKL. The CDR3 DNA reads TGCGCCAGCAGCCAGGAGCGGGGGGCCCCCTACGAGCAGTACTTC. Its translation is CASSQERGAPYEQYF.